The clone carrying this TCR beta chain showed up just a few times. Its specificity is not known. It was with a sample-barcoded 5' primer and a J-beta primer mix that a second PCR of about 6 to 11 cycles was run. Paired-end reads containing CDR3 totaled no fewer than 2.5 million for each sample. TCRdb processed the 5' RACE reads anew with MiXCR; each CDR3 protein has one entry. In the table there are more than 1,400,000 distinct CDR3 sequences, about 40% of which are singletons. Researchers collected about 10 milliliters of peripheral blood from every single donor. This sample is drawn from a study of blood T cells in healthy people across ages. In germline, CDR1 is SNHLY, CDR2 FYNNEI. Trimming took off 7 bases at V and 9 bases at J, with 13 bases between the two ends. The length of the CDR3 is 12 residues. Study-wide results and caveats: Unsorted PBMCs ruled out conclusive naive versus antigen-experienced comparison.

This sequence originates from a woman younger than 35 in good health. Material: blood. The J gene is TRBJ2-1, the V gene TRBV2; D gene uncertain. The CDR3 DNA reads as TGTGCCAGCATAATTGGGGTAGGTGAGCAGTTCTTC. Translating it yields CASIIGVGEQFF. Full variable domain (rest looked up from reference TRBV2 and TRBJ2-1): EPEVTQTPSHQVTQMGQEVILRCVPISNHLYFYWYRQILGQKVEFLVSFYNNEISEKSEIFDDQFSVERPDGSNFTLKIRSTKLEDSAMYFCASIIGVGEQFFGPGTRLTVL.